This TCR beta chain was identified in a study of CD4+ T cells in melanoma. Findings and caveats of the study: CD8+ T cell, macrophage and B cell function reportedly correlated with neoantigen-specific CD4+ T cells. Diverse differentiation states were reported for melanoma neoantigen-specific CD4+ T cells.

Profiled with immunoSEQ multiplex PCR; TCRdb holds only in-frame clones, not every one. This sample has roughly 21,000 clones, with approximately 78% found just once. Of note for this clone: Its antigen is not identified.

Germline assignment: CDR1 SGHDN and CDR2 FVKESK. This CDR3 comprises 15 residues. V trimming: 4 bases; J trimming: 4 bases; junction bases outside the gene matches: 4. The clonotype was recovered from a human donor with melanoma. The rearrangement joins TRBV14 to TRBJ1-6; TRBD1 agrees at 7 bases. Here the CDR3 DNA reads TGTGCCAGCAGCCCCCCGGGACAGTATAATTCACCCCTCCACTTT. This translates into CASSPPGQYNSPLHF.